Sequencing of this T cell receptor (beta chain) was carried out in a study of blood T cells in healthy people across ages. Study results and caveats: Researchers deemed the diversity estimates from one million T cells underestimates.

Peripheral blood samples of roughly 9.8 milliliters were drawn from each donor. Combining a sample-barcoded 5' primer with a J-beta primer mix, a second PCR ran for roughly 6 to 12 cycles. A tag from a template-switch adaptor with 12 random nucleotides marked each cDNA molecule. Every individual sample yielded 2.5 million or more paired-end reads (each containing CDR3). TCRdb ran MiXCR on the 5' RACE reads and lists one entry per CDR3 protein. The sample carries roughly 900,000 distinct CDR3 sequences, about 28% recorded once. This clonotype occurred a few times. Its antigen is not identified. Germline assignment: CDR1 DFQATT and CDR2 SNEGSKA (reference sequence). The germline V and J ends were trimmed by 0 bases and 9 bases, with 12 bases remaining between them. The CDR3 runs 13 residues.

V usage is TRBV20-1 and J usage is TRBJ2-1; no reliable D call. The material sequenced was blood. The receptor was derived from a woman older than 75 in good health. For the CDR3, the DNA is TGCAGTGCTAGAGACTTTCGGTCTCTTGAGCAGTTCTTC. It yields the protein CSARDFRSLEQFF.